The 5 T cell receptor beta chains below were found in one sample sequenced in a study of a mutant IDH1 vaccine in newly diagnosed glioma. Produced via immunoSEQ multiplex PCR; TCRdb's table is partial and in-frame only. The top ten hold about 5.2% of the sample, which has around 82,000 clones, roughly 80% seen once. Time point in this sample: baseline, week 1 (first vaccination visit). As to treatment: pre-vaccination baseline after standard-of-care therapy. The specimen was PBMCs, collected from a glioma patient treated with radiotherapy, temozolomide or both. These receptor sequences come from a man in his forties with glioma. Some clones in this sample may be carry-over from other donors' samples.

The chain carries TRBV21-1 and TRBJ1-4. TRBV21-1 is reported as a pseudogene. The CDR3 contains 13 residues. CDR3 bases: TGTGCCAGCAGCAGGGGAACTAATGAAAAACTGTTTTTT. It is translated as CASSRGTNEKLFF.

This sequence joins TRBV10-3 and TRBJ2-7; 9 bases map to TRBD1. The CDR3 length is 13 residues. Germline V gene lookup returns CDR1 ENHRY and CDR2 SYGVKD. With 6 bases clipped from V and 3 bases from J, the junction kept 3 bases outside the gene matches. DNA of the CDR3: TGTGCCATCAGCCCGGGACAGGGCTACGAGCAGTACTTC. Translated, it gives CAISPGQGYEQYF.

The CDR3 here is CSVARSGWEEAFF. The CDR3 DNA is TGCAGCGTTGCCCGAAGCGGCTGGGAAGAAGCTTTCTTT. V and J are TRBV29-1 and TRBJ1-1; D unresolved. This CDR3 spans 13 amino acids. CDR1 is SQVTM, CDR2 ANQGSEA, per germline. V was cut by 4 bases and J by 8 bases, with 17 bases left in between.

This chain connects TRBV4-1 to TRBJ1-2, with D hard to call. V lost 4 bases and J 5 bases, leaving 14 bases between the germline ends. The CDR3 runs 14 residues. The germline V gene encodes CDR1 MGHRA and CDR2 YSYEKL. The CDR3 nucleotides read TGCGCCAGCAGCCGGGTCGGAGACCAGTATGGCTACACCTTC. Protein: CASSRVGDQYGYTF.

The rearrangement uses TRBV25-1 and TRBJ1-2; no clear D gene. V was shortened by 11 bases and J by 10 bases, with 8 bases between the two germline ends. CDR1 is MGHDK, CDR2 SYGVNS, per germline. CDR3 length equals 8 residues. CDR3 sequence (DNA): TGTGCCCCTCCCTACTACACCTTC. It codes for CAPPYYTF.